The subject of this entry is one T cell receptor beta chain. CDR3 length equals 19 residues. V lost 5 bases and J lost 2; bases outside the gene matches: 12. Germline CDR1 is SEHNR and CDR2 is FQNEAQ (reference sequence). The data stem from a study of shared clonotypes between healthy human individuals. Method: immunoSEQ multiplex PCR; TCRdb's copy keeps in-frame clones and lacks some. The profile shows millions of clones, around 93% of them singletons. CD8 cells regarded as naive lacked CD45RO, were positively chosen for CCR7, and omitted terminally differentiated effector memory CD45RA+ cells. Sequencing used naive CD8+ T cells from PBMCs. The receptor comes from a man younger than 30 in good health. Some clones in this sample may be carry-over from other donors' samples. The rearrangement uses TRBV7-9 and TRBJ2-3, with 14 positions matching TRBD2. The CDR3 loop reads CASSPEPGLAGEITDTQYF. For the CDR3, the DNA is TGTGCCAGCAGCCCCGAACCGGGACTAGCGGGAGAGATCACAGATACGCAGTATTTT.